The 15 T cell receptor beta chains presented below share a single source sample, sequenced in a study of CD8+CD57+ T cells in acquired aplastic anemia. Genomic DNA provided the template from which TCR beta VDJ and CDR3 profiles were obtained. TCRdb fed the reads into MiXCR, producing one record per CDR3 protein. The profile shows about 81,000 distinct CDR3 sequences, about 45% of them singletons. Sequenced: sorted CD4+, CD8+, or CD8+CD57+ T cells (not recorded which) from PBMCs. All receptors derive from a human donor in good health, serving as a control.

The table lists this clonotype with many counts. V is TRBV24-1 and J is TRBJ2-1; no clear D. The CDR3 contains 11 residues. Trimming took off 7 bases at V and 4 bases at J, with 4 bases between the two ends. In germline, CDR1 is KGHDR, CDR2 SFDVKD. CDR3 bases: TGTGCCACCAGCAGATACAATGAGCAGTTCTTC. Protein: CATSRYNEQFF.

In its sample, this clonotype was seen a few times. This chain joins TRBV6-5 and TRBJ1-2; 7 positions match TRBD1. CDR1 and CDR2 from the germline V gene are MNHEY and SVGAGI. This CDR3 contains 14 residues. The trim removed 6 bases at V and 2 bases at J, leaving 6 bases unmatched. The CDR3 DNA is TGTGCCAGCAGGTACAGGGGCGGGAACTATGGCTACACCTTC. Amino acids: CASRYRGGNYGYTF.

V gene TRBV2 combines with J gene TRBJ2-7; weak D call: TRBD1 (6 bases). Germline V gene sequence: CDR1 SNHLY, CDR2 FYNNEI. Trimming pared 1 base from V and 4 bases from J, leaving 11 bases between. The CDR3 runs to 14 residues. The CDR3 here is CASSEGTERYEQYF. The CDR3 bases are TGTGCCAGCAGTGAAGGGACAGAGAGGTACGAGCAGTACTTC.

J is TRBJ1-1 and V is TRBV2; 7 bases are a match to TRBD1. The CDR3 totals 15 residues. V trimming: 4 bases; J trimming: 1 base; junction bases outside the gene matches: 6. CDR1 is SNHLY, CDR2 FYNNEI, per germline. The CDR3 DNA follows: TGTGCCAGCAGTGTCCCGGGACAGAAGAACACTGAAGCTTTCTTT. Residues: CASSVPGQKNTEAFF.

This clonotype was detected many times. The chain combines TRBV10-1 with TRBJ2-7; TRBD2 might be the D (6 bases). The CDR3 covers 17 residues. V was pared by 4 bases and J by 7 bases, with 26 bases between. Looked up from germline, CDR1 is WNHNN and CDR2 is SYGVQD (reference sequence). This CDR3 is CASSGTGTYGGMGEQYF. CDR3 coding DNA: TGCGCCAGCAGTGGAACCGGGACTTATGGGGGGATGGGGGAGCAGTACTTC.

The chain is built from TRBV2 and TRBJ1-1; D is unresolved. The V gene's germline CDR1 is SNHLY and CDR2 FYNNEI. The CDR3 covers 11 residues. Trimming took 6 bases from V and 11 from J, leaving 13 bases between them. CDR3 DNA: TGTGCCAGCAGAACGGGTCCCAGCGCTTTCTTT. This codes for CASRTGPSAFF. The full variable domain, with the rest looked up from reference TRBV2 and TRBJ1-1, is EPEVTQTPSHQVTQMGQEVILRCVPISNHLYFYWYRQILGQKVEFLVSFYNNEISEKSEIFDDQFSVERPDGSNFTLKIRSTKLEDSAMYFCASRTGPSAFFGQGTRLTVV.

The genes are TRBV7-6 and TRBJ2-3; D is undetermined. This CDR3 spans 14 amino acids. In germline, CDR1 is SGHVS, CDR2 FNYEAQ. V was trimmed by 3 bases and J by 1 base, leaving 8 bases between them. CDR3 coding DNA: TGTGCCAGCAGCTTGGGATCGCGCACAGATACGCAGTATTTT. Encoded protein: CASSLGSRTDTQYF.

This clonotype showed up many times. The chain uses TRBV15 and TRBJ2-3, with TRBD1 identical over 7 bases. The J segment lost 6 bases and the V segment lost 4 bases, leaving 7 bases of the junction unmatched. Germline V lookup: CDR1 LNHNV, CDR2 YYDKDF (reference sequence). This CDR3 contains 14 residues. CDR3 region: CATSTPDRDDTQYF. For the CDR3, the DNA is TGTGCCACCAGCACTCCCGACAGGGACGATACGCAGTATTTT.

This clonotype was seen a few times. V gene TRBV29-1 combines with J gene TRBJ1-3, with no clear D. The V end lost 7 bases, the J end lost 4 bases, and 8 bases lay between the germline ends. The CDR3 runs 11 residues. Germline V lookup: CDR1 SQVTM, CDR2 ANQGSEA. CDR3 sequence (DNA): TGCAGCGGCAGTAGGGGAAACACCATATATTTT. Protein: CSGSRGNTIYF.

The V gene is TRBV29-1, the J gene TRBJ2-5; weak D call: TRBD2 (6 bases). The CDR3 consists of 17 residues. Trimming cost V 4 bases and J 4 bases, with 25 bases left between them. Looked up from germline, CDR1 is SQVTM and CDR2 is ANQGSEA. The CDR3 DNA is TGCAGCGTTGTCCGTCTAGGGGTGGGGTCGGAGGGAGAGACCCAGTACTTC. Translating gives CSVVRLGVGSEGETQYF.

This clonotype came up many times. The CDR3 sequence is CSVEIGPISAGGELFF. CDR3 sequence (DNA): TGCAGCGTTGAAATCGGACCCATTTCGGCGGGAGGCGAACTGTTTTTT. The J gene is TRBJ2-2, the V gene TRBV29-1; 8 bases are a match to TRBD2. The CDR3 has 16 residues. Per the germline V gene, CDR1 is SQVTM and CDR2 is ANQGSEA. The junction had 19 bases not matched to a gene; V was cut back by 2 bases and J by 14 bases.

The V gene is TRBV4-2, the J gene TRBJ2-1; D remains unclear. This CDR3 has 14 residues. Germline lookup yields CDR1 LGHNA and CDR2 YNFKEQ. Trimming pared 2 bases from V and 5 bases from J, leaving 10 bases between. CDR3 nucleotides: TGTGCCAGCAGCCAAACCGAGCTTGACAATGAGCAGTTCTTC. Its translation is CASSQTELDNEQFF.

This clonotype appeared many times. The rearrangement joins TRBV6-1 to TRBJ1-2; no clear D gene. CDR1 is MNHNS and CDR2 is SASEGT in the germline V gene. The CDR3 consists of 14 residues. V lost 5 bases and J 7 bases, leaving 17 bases between the germline ends. CDR3 region: CASSLPVEPAGYTF. CDR3 in DNA: TGTGCCAGCAGTCTTCCCGTGGAGCCAGCTGGCTACACCTTC.

V and J are TRBV29-1 and TRBJ1-2, with TRBD1 matching 7 bases. Trimming cost V 7 bases and J 4 bases; bases outside gene matches: 9. CDR3 length: 13 amino acids. Germline V CDR1 and CDR2: SQVTM, ANQGSEA. The CDR3, as DNA: TGCAGCGCCTGGACAGGAATGGGCTATGGCTACACCTTC. This gives the protein CSAWTGMGYGYTF.

Note on this clonotype: A read error may explain this, as a much larger clone is one base away. The V call is TRBV7-2, the J call TRBJ2-5, with 8 bases lining up with TRBD1. This CDR3 has 13 amino acids. Germline V lookup: CDR1 SGHTA, CDR2 FQGNSA. After removal of 5 bases from V and 4 bases from J, the junction contained 3 bases not matched to a gene. The CDR3 is CASSPGQGETQYF. The CDR3 DNA reads TGTGCCAGCAGCCCAGGACAGGGAGAGACCCAGTACTTC.